This T cell receptor (delta chain) was identified during a study of gamma-delta chains in newborns, infants, children. This clone has only a few counts. TCRdb ran CATT on the reads. Here the sample spans roughly 14,000 delta-chain clones, 7.3% being singletons. Sequences were obtained from blood. This receptor was identified in a child who was a newborn, infant or young child, either healthy, febrile or measles-vaccinated (not recorded which).

The chain's CDR3 is CACDVLGDNGDTRQMFF. The CDR3 bases are TGTGCCTGTGACGTACTGGGGGATAATGGGGACACCCGACAGATGTTTTTC. The rearrangement uses TRDV2 and TRDJ3; 11 positions match TRDD3. Germline loops: CDR1 GEAIGNYY, CDR2 EKD. The CDR3 has 17 residues. V lost 3 bases to trimming and J lost 5 bases; unmatched junction nucleotides: 5.